The clone carrying this T cell receptor (beta chain) was found once. The antigen remains undetermined. This record comes from a study of T cell responses to AZD1222 COVID-19 vaccine. The overall study: Timing groups of about 4 and about 12 weeks for second doses were pooled.

With 7 bases removed from V and 7 bases from J, the gap between germline ends came to 14 bases. The germline V gene has CDR1 LNHDA and CDR2 SQIVND (reference sequence). CDR3 length: 13 amino acids. Study-level results: Repertoire samples came only from after the peak T cell response. Two AZD1222 administrations were followed by greater Spike-specific TCR breadth and depth. Reportedly, nearly half of unique spike TCRs recognized epitopes outside B.1.351/B.1.1.7 mutations.

Clones were sequenced by immunoSEQ multiplex PCR, and TCRdb holds only the in-frame ones, with some missing. Of about 160,000 clones in the sample, more than 80% were seen once. J is TRBJ1-5 and V is TRBV19; maybe TRBD1 (6 bases). Sequencing was performed on peripheral blood, taken on day 0 of AZD1222 vaccination. This TCR was recovered from an adult in good health. CDR3 amino acids: CASTWQGNQPQHF. CDR3 in DNA: TGTGCCAGTACCTGGCAGGGGAACCAGCCCCAGCATTTT.